This T cell receptor beta chain stems from a study of beta chain features in type 1 diabetes. This clone was seen only a few times. The authors reverse transcribed all of the isolated RNA, so sequencing captured expressed TCRB transcripts. The method was immunoSEQ multiplex PCR; TCRdb's version includes in-frame clones alone and lacks a portion of them. The table lists almost 350,000 clones, 6.5% to 10% of them singletons. Germline assignment: CDR1 SGHNT and CDR2 YYREEE (reference sequence). With 5 bases clipped from V and 5 bases from J, the junction kept 9 bases outside the gene matches. This CDR3 is 14 amino acids long.

This sequence joins TRBV5-4 and TRBJ2-7; 8 bases match TRBD2. Sequencing input: central memory CD4+ T cells from blood. The TCR originated in a woman under 30 in good health. This CDR3 reads CASRATTSADEQYF. The CDR3 nucleotides read TGTGCCAGCAGAGCTACGACTAGCGCCGACGAGCAGTACTTC.